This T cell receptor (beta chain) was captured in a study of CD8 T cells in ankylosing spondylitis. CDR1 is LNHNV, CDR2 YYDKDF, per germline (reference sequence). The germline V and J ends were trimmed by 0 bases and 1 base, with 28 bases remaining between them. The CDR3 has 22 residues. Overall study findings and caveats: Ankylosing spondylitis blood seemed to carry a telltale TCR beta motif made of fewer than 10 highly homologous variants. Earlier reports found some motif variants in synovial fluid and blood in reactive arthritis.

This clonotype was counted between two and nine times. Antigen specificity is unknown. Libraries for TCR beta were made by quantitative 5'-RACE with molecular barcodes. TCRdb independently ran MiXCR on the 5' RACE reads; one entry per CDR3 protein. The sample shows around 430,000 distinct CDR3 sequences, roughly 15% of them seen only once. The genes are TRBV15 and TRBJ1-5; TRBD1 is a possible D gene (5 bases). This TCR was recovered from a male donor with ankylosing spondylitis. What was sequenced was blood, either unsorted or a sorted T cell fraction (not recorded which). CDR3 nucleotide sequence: TGTGCCACCAGCAGAGATCGCCGTTTGGGTGGGACGGGATCAGGGAGCAATCAGCCCCAGCATTTT. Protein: CATSRDRRLGGTGSGSNQPQHF.